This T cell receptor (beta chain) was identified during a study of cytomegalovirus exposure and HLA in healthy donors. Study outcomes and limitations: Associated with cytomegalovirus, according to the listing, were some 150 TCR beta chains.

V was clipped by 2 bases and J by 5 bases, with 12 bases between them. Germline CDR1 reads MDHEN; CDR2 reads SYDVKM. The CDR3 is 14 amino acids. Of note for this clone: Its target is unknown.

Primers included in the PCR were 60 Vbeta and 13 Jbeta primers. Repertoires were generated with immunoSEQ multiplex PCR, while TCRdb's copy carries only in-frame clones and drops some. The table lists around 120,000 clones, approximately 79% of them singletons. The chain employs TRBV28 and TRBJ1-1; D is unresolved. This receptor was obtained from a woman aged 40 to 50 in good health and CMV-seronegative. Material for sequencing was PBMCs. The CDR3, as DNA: TGTGCCAGCAGTTTAGAGGGCGTTAGGACTGAAGCTTTCTTT. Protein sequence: CASSLEGVRTEAFF. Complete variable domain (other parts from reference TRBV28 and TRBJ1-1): DVKVTQSSRYLVKRTGEKVFLECVQDMDHENMFWYRQDPGLGLRLIYFSYDVKMKEKGDIPEGYSVSREKKERFSLILESASTNQTSMYLCASSLEGVRTEAFFGQGTRLTVV.